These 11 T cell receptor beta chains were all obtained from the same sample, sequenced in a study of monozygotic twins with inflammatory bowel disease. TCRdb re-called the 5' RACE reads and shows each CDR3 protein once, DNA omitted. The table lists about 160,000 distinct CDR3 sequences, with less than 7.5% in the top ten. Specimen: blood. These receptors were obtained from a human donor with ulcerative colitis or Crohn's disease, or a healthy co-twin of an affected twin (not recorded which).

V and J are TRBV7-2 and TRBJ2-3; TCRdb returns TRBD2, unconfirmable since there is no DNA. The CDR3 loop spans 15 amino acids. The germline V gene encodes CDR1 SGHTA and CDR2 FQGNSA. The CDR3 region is CASIRTASSTDTQYF.

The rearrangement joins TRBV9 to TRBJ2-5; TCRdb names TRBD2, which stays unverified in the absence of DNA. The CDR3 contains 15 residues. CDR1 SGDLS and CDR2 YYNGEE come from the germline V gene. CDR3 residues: CASSVEGSSRETQYF.

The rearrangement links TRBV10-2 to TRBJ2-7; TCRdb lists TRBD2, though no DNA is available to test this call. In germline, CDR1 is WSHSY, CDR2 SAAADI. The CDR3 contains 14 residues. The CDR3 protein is CASIPSGSSYEQYF.

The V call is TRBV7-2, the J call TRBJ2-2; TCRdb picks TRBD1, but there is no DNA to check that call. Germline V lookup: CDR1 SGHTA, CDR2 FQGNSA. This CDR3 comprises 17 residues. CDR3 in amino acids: CASSHGPRPFRTGELFF.

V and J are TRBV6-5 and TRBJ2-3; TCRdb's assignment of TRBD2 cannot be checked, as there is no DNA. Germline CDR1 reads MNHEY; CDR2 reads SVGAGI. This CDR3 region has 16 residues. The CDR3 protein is CASSYHGTKTLDTQYF.

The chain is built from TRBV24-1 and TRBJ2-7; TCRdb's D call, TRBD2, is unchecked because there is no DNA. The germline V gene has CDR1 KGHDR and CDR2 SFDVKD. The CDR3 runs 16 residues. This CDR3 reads CATSDPRTSGAYEQYF.

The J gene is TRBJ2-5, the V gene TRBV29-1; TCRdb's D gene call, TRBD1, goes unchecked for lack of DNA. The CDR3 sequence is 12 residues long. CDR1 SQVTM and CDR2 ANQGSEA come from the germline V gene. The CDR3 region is CSVAAGGETQYF.

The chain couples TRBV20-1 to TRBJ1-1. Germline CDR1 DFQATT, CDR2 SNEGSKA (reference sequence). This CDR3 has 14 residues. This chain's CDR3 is CSARPDRDAVLAFF.

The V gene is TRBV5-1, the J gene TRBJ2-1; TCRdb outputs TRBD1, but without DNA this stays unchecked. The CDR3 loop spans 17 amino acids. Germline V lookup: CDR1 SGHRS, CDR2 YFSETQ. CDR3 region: CASSYDRPNFPYNEQFF.

The CDR3 loop reads CASSQVAYGLAPDNEQFF. The V gene is TRBV14, the J gene TRBJ2-1; TCRdb gives TRBD2 as the D gene, but with no DNA this cannot be confirmed. Germline V CDR1 and CDR2: SGHDN, FVKESK. The CDR3 covers 18 residues. Supplemented by reference TRBV14 and TRBJ2-1, the full variable domain reads EAGVTQFPSHSVIEKGQTVTLRCDPISGHDNLYWYRRVMGKEIKFLLHFVKESKQDESGMPNNRFLAERTGGTYSTLKVQPAELEDSGVYFCASSQVAYGLAPDNEQFFGPGTRLTVL.

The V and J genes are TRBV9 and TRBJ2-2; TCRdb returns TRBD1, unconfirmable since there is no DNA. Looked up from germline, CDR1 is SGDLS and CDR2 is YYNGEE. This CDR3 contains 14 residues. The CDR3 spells CASTGTGMTGELFF.